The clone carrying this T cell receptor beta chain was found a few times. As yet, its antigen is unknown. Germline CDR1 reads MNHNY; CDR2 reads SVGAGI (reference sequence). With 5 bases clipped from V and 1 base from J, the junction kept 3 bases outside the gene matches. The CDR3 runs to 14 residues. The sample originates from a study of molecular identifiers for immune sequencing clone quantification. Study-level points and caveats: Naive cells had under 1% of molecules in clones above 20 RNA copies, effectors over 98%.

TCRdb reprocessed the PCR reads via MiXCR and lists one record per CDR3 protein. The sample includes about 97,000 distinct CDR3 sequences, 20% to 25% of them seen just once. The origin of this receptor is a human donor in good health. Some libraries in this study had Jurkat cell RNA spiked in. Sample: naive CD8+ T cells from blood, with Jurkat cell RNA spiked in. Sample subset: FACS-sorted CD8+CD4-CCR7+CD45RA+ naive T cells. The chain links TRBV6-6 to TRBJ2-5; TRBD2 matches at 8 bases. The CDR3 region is CASSESGGQETQYF. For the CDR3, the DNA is TGTGCCAGCAGTGAAAGCGGGGGCCAAGAGACCCAGTACTTC.